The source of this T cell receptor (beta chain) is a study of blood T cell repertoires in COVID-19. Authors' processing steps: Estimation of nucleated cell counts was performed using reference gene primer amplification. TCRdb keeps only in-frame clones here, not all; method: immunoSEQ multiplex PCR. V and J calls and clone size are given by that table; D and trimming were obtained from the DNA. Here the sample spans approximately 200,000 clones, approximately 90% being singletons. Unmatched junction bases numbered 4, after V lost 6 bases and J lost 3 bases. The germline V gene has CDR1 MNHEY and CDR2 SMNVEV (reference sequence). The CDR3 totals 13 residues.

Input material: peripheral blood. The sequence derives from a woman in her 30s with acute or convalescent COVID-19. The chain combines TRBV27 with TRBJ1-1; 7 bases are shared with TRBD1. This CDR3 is CASRQGWDTEAFF. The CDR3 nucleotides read TGTGCCAGCAGACAGGGGTGGGACACTGAAGCTTTCTTT.